A selection of T cell receptor beta chains follows, all from one sample in a study of T cells after posttransplantation cyclophosphamide. Using immunoSEQ multiplex PCR, the repertoire was profiled, and TCRdb retains in-frame clones only, with some absent. The sample carries some 61,000 clones, around 93% recorded once. The sequencing sample was made of PBMCs. The receptors derive from a woman aged 25 to 45 in good health and a related stem cell transplant donor. Each CDR3 is given with its conserved first and last residue. D genes are given only for firm matches. A clone size is listed for some rows: how often the clone was seen (once, few, many), or a class if it is expanded.

>TRBV14|15|TRBJ1-1|medium-sized|NA
TGTGCCAGCAGCCCGCTCACCGGGTGGAACACTGAAGCTTTCTTT
CASSPLTGWNTEAFF
>TRBV27|15|TRBJ1-3|NA|NA
TGTGCCAGCAGTCAGGGGCTAAACTCTGGAAACACCATATATTTT
CASSQGLNSGNTIYF
>TRBV5-4|14|TRBJ1-1|NA|NA
TGTGCCAGCACCCCACAGGCTGGGATAGCTGAAGCTTTCTTT
CASTPQAGIAEAFF
>TRBV5-1|14|TRBJ1-1|once|NA
TGCGCCAGCAGCTTGGTGCAGGGGACCACTGAAGCTTTCTTT
CASSLVQGTTEAFF
>TRBV7-8|13|TRBJ1-1|NA|TRBD1
TGTGCCAGCAGCTTAGGACAGGGGTCCAGGGCTTTCTTT
CASSLGQGSRAFF
>TRBV5-4|15|TRBJ1-6|NA|TRBD1
TGTGCCAGCAGCTTGGGGGGGCAGGGGGATTCACCCCTCCACTTT
CASSLGGQGDSPLHF
>TRBV4-2|15|TRBJ2-3|NA|TRBD2
TGTGCCAGCAGCCAAGCATCCCGGGGGGGGGATACGCAGTATTTT
CASSQASRGGDTQYF
>TRBV19|14|TRBJ2-3|NA|NA
TGTGCCAGTAGTATAACAGGGAAGGCAGATACGCAGTATTTT
CASSITGKADTQYF
>TRBV6-1|15|TRBJ1-4|NA|NA
TGTGCCAGCAGGCCCGGTCTTGGGGCGGGCGAAAAACTGTTTTTT
CASRPGLGAGEKLFF
>TRBV5-4|17|TRBJ1-3|NA|NA
TGTGCCAGCAGCCCCGCCCCCGACGGACCCGTTCGGGGCACCATATATTTT
CASSPAPDGPVRGTIYF
>TRBV10-3|15|TRBJ2-7|few|TRBD2
TGTGCCATCACCTCCGGGACTAGCGGGGGCTACGAGCAGTACTTC
CAITSGTSGGYEQYF
>TRBV19|13|TRBJ1-3|NA|NA
TGTGCCAGTACCCGTGGACCAGGAAACACCATATATTTT
CASTRGPGNTIYF
>TRBV6-4|14|TRBJ1-2|NA|TRBD1
TGTGCCGGCGGGACAGCGACCAAAAGATATGGCTACACCTTC
CAGGTATKRYGYTF
>TRBV20-1|11|TRBJ2-7|NA|NA
TGCAGTGCTAGAGATACCTACGAGCAGTACTTC
CSARDTYEQYF
>TRBV7-2|17|TRBJ2-5|NA|TRBD2
TGTGCCAGCAGCTTAAGCCCCCCGGGAAGCGGGGGGGTAACCCAGTACTTC
CASSLSPPGSGGVTQYF